This is a list of T cell receptor beta chains from one sample in a study of CD8+ T cells in alopecia areata. TCRdb's copy holds only in-frame clones and misses some; the assay was immunoSEQ multiplex PCR. The repertoire holds some 150,000 clones, with 86% as singletons. The sequences come from CD8+ T cells sorted from blood, collected at week 4, from a patient treated with tofacitinib. The receptor source for this set is a human donor with alopecia areata. CDR3s include the opening cysteine and the closing phenylalanine or tryptophan.

CASSVQPTGNEQFF	TRBV9	TRBJ2-1
CASSQRGIANTEAFF	TRBV11-2	TRBJ1-1
CASSDQGMGEQFF	TRBV13	TRBJ2-1
CASSELAGEAYYEQYF	TRBV6-1	TRBJ2-7
CASSHSGQGEETQYF	TRBV4-1	TRBJ2-5
CASSLLGDEQYF	TRBV27	TRBJ2-7
CASSVGRTFDYTF	TRBV9	TRBJ1-2
CAWDRTGFEAFF	TRBV30	TRBJ1-1
CASSFGTASYEQYF	TRBV5-6	TRBJ2-7
CASSPLSGSLYF	TRBV7-9	TRBJ2-7
CASSGETEGDIQYF	TRBV25-1	TRBJ2-4
CASSAGASLSNEQFF	TRBV5-1	TRBJ2-1
CASSTPGGGLGYTF	TRBV4-2	TRBJ1-2
CSVEGDPDSTTGELFF	TRBV29-1	TRBJ2-2
CASSLGLADYEQYF	TRBV5-4	TRBJ2-7
CSVEDPFTRQGRLGDTQYF	TRBV29-1	TRBJ2-3
CASSSYSGRAPGELFF	TRBV27	TRBJ2-2
CASRPGRNYEQYF	TRBV7-9	TRBJ2-7
CASSQDLGRETEAFF	TRBV4-1	TRBJ1-1
CASSFYSTDTQYF	TRBV5-4	TRBJ2-3
CASSSPTSGWTYEQYF	TRBV7-9	TRBJ2-7
CASSLDPPGTKASYEQYF	TRBV5-1	TRBJ2-7
CASSLGDSEQYF	TRBV7-9	TRBJ2-7
CASSFPGAISDTQYF	TRBV7-9	TRBJ2-3
CASSSPGQGFTGELFF	TRBV27	TRBJ2-2
CASSESSADTQYF	TRBV7-9	TRBJ2-3
CASSLVEGANEAFF	TRBV9	TRBJ1-1
CASSLAGPYEQYF	TRBV11-2	TRBJ2-7
CASSLRGRQGDYEQYF	TRBV5-1	TRBJ2-7
CASSRQDRPIYEQYF	TRBV11-3	TRBJ2-7
CSVVTSGGYEQYF	TRBV29-1	TRBJ2-7
CASNKFLGQGGETQYF	TRBV10-2	TRBJ2-5
CASTASLVDEQYF	TRBV25-1	TRBJ2-7